Listed here are 11 T cell receptor beta chains from one sample, sequenced in a study of human T cells and chemical hapten exposure. Unfractionated whole blood was the source of the extracted total RNA. TCRdb recomputed calls from the 5' RACE reads with MiXCR, one row per CDR3 protein. The sample consists of 120,000 to 150,000 distinct CDR3 sequences, 4.1% of them appearing once. All receptors derive from a female donor in good health.

This clonotype was recorded a few times. The chain has TRBV7-9 and TRBJ1-3; 8 nucleotides line up with TRBD1. The V gene's germline CDR1 is SEHNR and CDR2 FQNEAQ (reference sequence). This CDR3 contains 15 residues. V trimming: 6 bases; J trimming: 4 bases; junction bases outside the gene matches: 8. The CDR3 protein is CASSKDRGAGNTIYF. The CDR3 DNA is TGTGCCAGCAGTAAAGACAGGGGAGCCGGAAACACCATATATTTT.

There are many counts of this clonotype. The J gene is TRBJ1-1, the V gene TRBV20-1; TRBD1 aligns across 10 bases. V was pared by 1 base and J by 5 bases, with 4 bases of the junction left unmatched. The germline V gene encodes CDR1 DFQATT and CDR2 SNEGSKA (reference sequence). CDR3 length: 14 residues. This CDR3 is CSARGGTGETEAFF. DNA of the CDR3: TGCAGTGCTAGAGGGGGGACAGGGGAAACTGAAGCTTTCTTT.

There are many counts of this clonotype. This chain joins TRBV6-5 and TRBJ1-2; D unclear. CDR3 length: 13 amino acids. Germline V CDR1 and CDR2: MNHEY, SVGAGI. V shed 8 bases and J shed 1 base, with 11 bases lying between them. CDR3 protein: CASRRGVNYGYTF. The CDR3 DNA sequence: TGTGCCAGCCGGCGGGGAGTTAACTATGGCTACACCTTC.

This clonotype was counted at least ten times. V gene TRBV20-1 combines with J gene TRBJ1-3, with D possibly matching TRBD1 (5 bases). The ends were cut back, 0 bases at V and 0 bases at J, with 15 bases in the middle. From germline, CDR1 is DFQATT and CDR2 SNEGSKA (reference sequence). This CDR3 is 17 amino acids long. The CDR3 protein is CSARDPPGHHSGNTIYF. Written as DNA, the CDR3 is TGCAGTGCTAGAGACCCCCCAGGGCACCACTCTGGAAACACCATATATTTT.

This clonotype was recorded at least ten times. The chain carries TRBV6-5 and TRBJ1-5, with D unclear. CDR1 MNHEY and CDR2 SVGAGI come from the germline V gene. With 6 bases removed from V and 3 bases from J, the gap between germline ends came to 12 bases. This CDR3 comprises 14 residues. In nucleotides, the CDR3 is TGTGCCAGCAGCCCCCTCTCCGACAATCAGCCCCAGCATTTT. Its protein product is CASSPLSDNQPQHF.

This clonotype was observed many times. J is TRBJ2-1 and V is TRBV19; the match to TRBD2 covers 7 bases. Germline-derived CDR1 and CDR2 are LNHDA and SQIVND (reference sequence). The CDR3 runs 13 residues. After removal of 10 bases from V and 5 bases from J, the junction contained 8 bases not matched to a gene. The DNA for the CDR3 is TGTGCCACACAGGAGCTAGCGGACAATGAGCAGTTCTTC. It is translated as CATQELADNEQFF.

The chain recombines TRBV7-2 with TRBJ1-1, with D possibly matching TRBD1 (6 bases). The CDR3 covers 14 residues. V shed 3 bases and J shed 1 base, with 9 bases lying between them. Germline lookup yields CDR1 SGHTA and CDR2 FQGNSA. As DNA, the CDR3 is TGTGCCAGCAGCTTTACGACAGGGAACACTGAAGCTTTCTTT. This translates into CASSFTTGNTEAFF.

Many counts were recorded for this clonotype. The chain uses TRBV12-3 or TRBV12-4 and TRBJ1-5; no clear D gene. Trimming shortened V by 6 bases and J by 0 bases, and 12 bases separated the two germline ends. The CDR3 is 15 amino acids. This CDR3 is CASSRTVISNQPQHF. CDR3 nucleotides: TGTGCCAGCAGCCGGACGGTGATTAGCAATCAGCCCCAGCATTTT.

This clonotype was recorded many times. The chain carries TRBV2 and TRBJ2-2, with TRBD1 matching 11 bases. With 9 bases clipped from V and 3 bases from J, the junction kept 12 bases outside the gene matches. The CDR3 is 17 amino acids. Germline V gene data show CDR1 as SNHLY and CDR2 as FYNNEI. CDR3 sequence reads: CARDRTGGAGYTGELFF. The DNA of the CDR3 is TGTGCCAGGGACCGGACAGGGGGCGCGGGGTACACCGGGGAGCTGTTTTTT.

The chain recombines TRBV11-2 with TRBJ2-7; the match to TRBD1 covers 8 bases. There are 14 residues in the CDR3. CDR1 is SGHAT and CDR2 is FQNNGV in the germline V gene. V shed 6 bases and J 6 bases; nucleotides not matched to a gene: 10. CDR3 bases: TGTGCCAGCAGTCTCATGGACAGGGATGTCGAGCAGTACTTC. This codes for CASSLMDRDVEQYF. Filled out from reference TRBV11-2 and TRBJ2-7, the complete variable domain reads EAGVAQSPRYKIIEKRQSVAFWCNPISGHATLYWYQQILGQGPKLLIQFQNNGVVDDSQLPKDRFSAERLKGVDSTLKIQPAKLEDSAVYLCASSLMDRDVEQYFGPGTRLTVT.

This clonotype was seen repeatedly, ten times or more. This chain connects TRBV5-1 to TRBJ2-1, with D perhaps TRBD1 (6 bases). The V and J ends lost 0 bases and 8 bases respectively, with 15 bases between them. CDR1 is SGHRS and CDR2 is YFSETQ in the germline V gene. The CDR3 has 15 residues. CDR3 bases: TGCGCCAGCAGCTTGGTGCTACAGGGTCGCGATGAGCAGTTCTTC. It yields the protein CASSLVLQGRDEQFF.